Shown below are 14 T cell receptor beta chains from a single sample sequenced in a study of blood T cell repertoires in COVID-19. TCRdb keeps only in-frame clones here, not all; method: immunoSEQ multiplex PCR. Of about 97,000 clones listed, around 87% are singletons. Material: peripheral blood. Receptor source: a human donor in a cohort sampled during active COVID-19.

This rearrangement joins TRBV12-5 to TRBJ2-1; 10 nucleotides match TRBD1. The germline CDR1 and CDR2 sequences are LGHNT and FRNRAP. Germline trimming cut 7 bases from V and 3 bases from J; bases unmatched to any gene: 6. The CDR3 loop spans 15 amino acids. This CDR3 reads CASALTGGYYNEQFF. The CDR3 bases are TGTGCTAGTGCCCTGACAGGGGGCTACTACAATGAGCAGTTCTTC.

V usage is TRBV2 and J usage is TRBJ2-7; 10 nucleotides align to TRBD1. The CDR3 totals 16 residues. Germline V gene lookup returns CDR1 SNHLY and CDR2 FYNNEI. The V segment lost 6 bases and the J segment 4 bases; nucleotides outside the gene matches: 12. CDR3 nucleotide sequence: TGTGCCAGCAGCAGCCTTGCGGGACAGGGGAAATACGAGCAGTACTTC. It codes for CASSSLAGQGKYEQYF.

V is TRBV7-3 and J is TRBJ2-3, with TRBD1 identical over 9 bases. Germline trimming cut 5 bases from V and 6 bases from J; bases unmatched to any gene: 12. The germline gives CDR1 SGHTA, CDR2 FQGTGA. There are 16 residues in the CDR3. The CDR3 coding sequence is TGTGCCAGCAGCCCCCTCGACAGGGGGTCGGGTGATACGCAGTATTTT. Its translation: CASSPLDRGSGDTQYF.

The chain couples TRBV18 to TRBJ2-5; a weak D match, TRBD2 (5 bases). Germline-derived CDR1 and CDR2 are KGHSH and LQKENI. The CDR3 is 16 residues long. With 6 bases removed from V and 5 bases from J, the gap between germline ends came to 22 bases. CDR3 amino acids: CASSSGLGTTGETQYF. CDR3 nucleotides: TGTGCCAGCTCCTCTGGACTGGGCACCACGGGGGAGACCCAGTACTTC.

This chain joins TRBV3-1 (or the pseudogene TRBV3-2) and TRBJ1-1, with a tentative D call TRBD1 (5 bases). CDR1 and CDR2 from the germline V gene are LGHDT and YNNKEL (reference sequence). The CDR3 consists of 14 residues. V shed 7 bases and J shed 3 bases, with 15 bases lying between them. CDR3 nucleotide sequence: TGTGCCAGCAACCCGTCCTTGGGGCACACTGAAGCTTTCTTT. Residues: CASNPSLGHTEAFF.

In this sample, this clone turned up a few times. The chain combines TRBV18 with TRBJ1-5; D might be TRBD1 (5 bases). This CDR3 contains 17 residues. Per the germline V gene, CDR1 is KGHSH and CDR2 is LQKENI. The V end lost 3 bases, the J end lost 7 bases, and 22 bases lay between the germline ends. CDR3 DNA: TGTGCCAGCTCACCCCCTTTCGACAGTGCCCTATCGCAGCCCCAGCATTTT. Translating it yields CASSPPFDSALSQPQHF.

The rearrangement uses TRBV7-9 and TRBJ2-3, with TRBD2 identical over 7 bases. Germline assignment: CDR1 SEHNR and CDR2 FQNEAQ (reference sequence). The CDR3 is 16 residues long. V shed 0 bases and J 1 base; nucleotides not matched to a gene: 4. CDR3 bases: TGTGCCAGCAGCTTAGCTAGGAGCGGGGGCACAGATACGCAGTATTTT. It is translated as CASSLARSGGTDTQYF.

The chain combines TRBV15 with TRBJ2-7, with TRBD1 matching 7 bases. CDR1 and CDR2 (germline): LNHNV, YYDKDF (reference sequence). The CDR3 consists of 13 residues. V shed 8 bases, J shed 0 bases, and the junction held 4 bases outside the gene matches. The CDR3: CATSRGPSYEQYF. The CDR3 coding sequence is TGTGCCACCTCAAGGGGGCCCTCCTACGAGCAGTACTTC.

A few counts support this clone. This chain joins TRBV7-2 and TRBJ2-7, with D possibly matching TRBD2 (5 bases). V lost 5 bases to trimming and J lost 3 bases, with 17 bases between them. The V gene's germline CDR1 is SGHTA and CDR2 FQGNSA. The CDR3 covers 15 residues. The CDR3 DNA follows: TGTGCCAGCAGCACCCAAAGCGGACTCAGCTACGAGCAGTACTTC. It specifies CASSTQSGLSYEQYF.

The chain recombines TRBV5-5 with TRBJ1-1; 7 nucleotides line up with TRBD1. The CDR3 runs to 15 residues. Looked up from germline, CDR1 is SGHKS and CDR2 is YYEKEE (reference sequence). V shed 4 bases, J shed 1 base, and the junction held 7 bases outside the gene matches. In DNA, the CDR3 is TGTGCCAGCAGCGTTAACAGGGGCGGGAACACTGAAGCTTTCTTT. Protein sequence: CASSVNRGGNTEAFF.

This rearrangement joins TRBV29-1 to TRBJ2-7, with D maybe TRBD1 (6 bases). V dropped 2 bases and J dropped 5 bases, with 16 bases sitting between them. Germline V lookup: CDR1 SQVTM, CDR2 ANQGSEA. The CDR3 runs to 14 residues. The CDR3, as DNA: TGCAGCGTTGAACCCGGGGACAAAACAGACGAGCAGTACTTC. Translated: CSVEPGDKTDEQYF.

The chain links TRBV7-8 to TRBJ1-2; perhaps TRBD1 as D (6 bases). Germline V gene data show CDR1 as SGHVS and CDR2 as FQNEAQ. The CDR3 loop spans 16 amino acids. Trimming pared 4 bases from V and 4 bases from J, leaving 19 bases between. CDR3 residues: CASSSRTDRQFYGYTF. DNA for the CDR3: TGTGCCAGCAGCTCCCGCACCGACAGGCAATTCTATGGCTACACCTTC.

J is TRBJ2-5 and V is TRBV18, with D hard to call. Germline assignment: CDR1 KGHSH and CDR2 LQKENI. With 2 bases removed from V and 2 bases from J, the gap between germline ends came to 9 bases. This CDR3 has 14 amino acids. The CDR3 DNA sequence: TGTGCCAGCTCACCATTTTCCAGGCAAGAGACCCAGTACTTC. Its protein product is CASSPFSRQETQYF. Combining the CDR3 with reference TRBV18 and TRBJ2-5 gives the whole variable domain NAGVMQNPRHLVRRRGQEARLRCSPMKGHSHVYWYRQLPEEGLKFMVYLQKENIIDESGMPKERFSAEFPKEGPSILRIQQVVRGDSAAYFCASSPFSRQETQYFGPGTRLLVL.

This clone was found a few times. The V gene is TRBV3-1 (or the pseudogene TRBV3-2), the J gene TRBJ2-2; 11 bases map to TRBD1. Germline V gene data show CDR1 as LGHDT and CDR2 as YNNKEL (reference sequence). V gave up 5 bases and J gave up 7 bases; unmatched junction bases: 6. CDR3 length: 15 amino acids. CDR3 sequence (DNA): TGTGCCAGCAGCTTGGACAGGGGGCTGGTCGGGGAGCTGTTTTTT. Its translation is CASSLDRGLVGELFF.